These 27 T cell receptor beta chains were all obtained from the same sample, sequenced in a study of spatial heterogeneity in lung cancer. Findings and caveats of the study: Counts of expanded alpha and beta TCRs within tumors tracked the tumor nonsynonymous mutation count.

Their antigen targets remain unknown. Using its own MiXCR run on the 5' RACE reads, TCRdb lists one record per CDR3 protein. The table lists several thousand distinct CDR3 sequences, 9.5% to 15% of them singletons. Time point noted: sample taken at primary tumor resection. The source was lung tumor tissue, collected at surgery. The receptors stem from a male donor with early-stage non-small cell lung cancer.

By sample share, this clonotype is medium-sized. This chain connects TRBV11-1 to TRBJ2-5; D is ambiguous. In germline, CDR1 is SGHAT, CDR2 FQDESV (reference sequence). The CDR3 has 14 residues. Trimming removed 5 bases at V and 1 base at J, with 11 bases between. In DNA, the CDR3 is TGTGCCAGCAGCCGAAACAACGTCCAAGAGACCCAGTACTTC. As protein: CASSRNNVQETQYF.

This clonotype was seen a few times. The V call is TRBV4-2, the J call TRBJ2-1, with 7 bases identical to TRBD1. Germline loops: CDR1 LGHNA, CDR2 YNFKEQ. The CDR3 spans 16 residues. The trim removed 1 base at V and 5 bases at J, leaving 8 bases unmatched. CDR3 region: CASSQAQGNGDNEQFF. DNA of the CDR3: TGTGCCAGCAGCCAAGCACAGGGGAATGGGGACAATGAGCAGTTCTTC.

This clonotype is deemed medium-sized. The chain couples TRBV20-1 to TRBJ2-6; no clear D. V was trimmed by 3 bases and J by 0 bases, leaving 12 bases between them. Germline lookup yields CDR1 DFQATT and CDR2 SNEGSKA (reference sequence). This CDR3 has 16 amino acids. DNA for the CDR3: TGCAGTGCTAGGTTTCCGGGTGGCTCTGGGGCCAACGTCCTGACTTTC. Translating gives CSARFPGGSGANVLTF.

This clonotype counts as medium-sized (0.01 to 0.1%). J is TRBJ2-5 and V is TRBV20-1, with D possibly being TRBD2 (5 bases). From germline, CDR1 is DFQATT and CDR2 SNEGSKA (reference sequence). This CDR3 is built from 15 residues. Deletions cut 0 bases from V and 0 bases from J, with 11 bases between. This chain's CDR3 is CSARDGTGNQETQYF. In nucleotides, the CDR3 is TGCAGTGCTAGAGATGGTACGGGGAACCAAGAGACCCAGTACTTC.

At least ten counts were recorded for this clonotype. The gene calls are TRBV27 and TRBJ2-3; D possibly uses TRBD1 or TRBD2 (5 bases each). V was cut by 8 bases and J by 1 base, with 13 bases left in between. Germline V CDR1 and CDR2: MNHEY, SMNVEV (reference sequence). The CDR3 loop spans 14 amino acids. CDR3 residues: CASGSGRGTDTQYF. DNA of the CDR3: TGTGCCAGCGGGTCAGGGCGGGGCACAGATACGCAGTATTTT.

This clonotype is labeled medium-sized (0.01 to 0.1%). The rearrangement uses TRBV5-1 and TRBJ2-2, with D perhaps TRBD1 (5 bases). The CDR3 has 15 amino acids. Trimming shortened V by 5 bases and J by 3 bases, and 14 bases separated the two germline ends. Germline loops: CDR1 SGHRS, CDR2 YFSETQ. The CDR3 is CASSFWGWDTGELFF. The CDR3 bases are TGCGCCAGCAGTTTTTGGGGCTGGGACACCGGGGAGCTGTTTTTT.

By share, this clonotype counts as medium-sized. The V gene is TRBV28, the J gene TRBJ2-7; 10 bases align to TRBD1. The CDR3 consists of 17 residues. V lost 6 bases to trimming and J lost 4 bases; unmatched junction nucleotides: 15. Germline V gene data show CDR1 as MDHEN and CDR2 as SYDVKM. CDR3 sequence (DNA): TGTGCCAGCAGCTTTTACCCAGGGACAGGGGATGGGTACGAGCAGTACTTC. Protein product: CASSFYPGTGDGYEQYF.

This clonotype appeared a few times. J is TRBJ2-3 and V is TRBV28; maybe TRBD1 (6 bases). The CDR3 spans 15 residues. Deletions cut 6 bases from V and 0 bases from J, with 13 bases between. The germline V gene has CDR1 MDHEN and CDR2 SYDVKM. In DNA form, the CDR3 reads TGTGCCAGCAGAACAGGGTCGCGTAGCACAGATACGCAGTATTTT. This sequence encodes CASRTGSRSTDTQYF.

This clonotype was picked up many times. The genes are TRBV6-5 and TRBJ2-5; D ambiguous. This CDR3 contains 12 residues. Between the trimmed V and J ends, which lost 4 bases and 3 bases, there was a span of 6 bases. Germline loops: CDR1 MNHEY, CDR2 SVGAGI. The CDR3 DNA sequence: TGTGCCAGCAGTTCTTCAGAAGAGACCCAGTACTTC. It is translated as CASSSSEETQYF.

This clonotype has a count of ten or more. J is TRBJ1-4 and V is TRBV6-1; D unresolved. CDR1 and CDR2 (germline): MNHNS, SASEGT. V was clipped by 7 bases and J by 2 bases, with 8 bases between them. The CDR3 covers 13 residues. The CDR3 DNA is TGTGCCAGCACCAGGTTGACTAATGAAAAACTGTTTTTT. Translation: CASTRLTNEKLFF.

This clonotype appeared many times. The V and J genes are TRBV20-1 and TRBJ2-7, with D possibly TRBD1 on 6 matching bases. Trimming stripped 0 bases from V and 0 bases from J, with 9 bases between. Germline CDR1 reads DFQATT; CDR2 reads SNEGSKA (reference sequence). The CDR3 is 14 residues long. In DNA, the CDR3 is TGCAGTGCTAGAGATCCACAGGGCTCCTACGAGCAGTACTTC. This translates into CSARDPQGSYEQYF.

This clonotype was counted ten times or more. The J gene is TRBJ2-7, the V gene TRBV7-9, with a weak D call TRBD2 (6 bases). In germline, CDR1 is SEHNR, CDR2 FQNEAQ (reference sequence). The CDR3 is 12 residues long. V gave up 5 bases and J gave up 6 bases, with 11 bases separating them. The CDR3 loop is CASSPLGGEQYF. CDR3 nucleotides: TGTGCCAGCAGCCCCCTCGGGGGCGAGCAGTACTTC.

This clonotype appeared a single time. This is likely a read error, given that the CDR3 carries no conserved phenylalanine or tryptophan at its end. The chain is built from TRBV6-2 or TRBV6-3 and TRBJ2-3; D gene uncertain. V lost 5 bases to trimming and J lost 3 bases, with 12 bases between them. The V gene's germline CDR1 is MNHEY and CDR2 SVGEGT. The CDR3 length is 14 residues. CDR3 DNA sequence: TGTGCCAGCAGTCACCAGGTGACAACAGATACGCAGTATTCT. Protein sequence: CASSHQVTTDTQYS.

The rearrangement uses TRBV28 and TRBJ2-7; the D gene is possibly TRBD2 (5 bases). Germline CDR1 MDHEN, CDR2 SYDVKM. The CDR3 is 11 residues long. V was shortened by 3 bases and J by 7 bases, with 7 bases between the two germline ends. Here the CDR3 reads CASSFPGEQYF. DNA of the CDR3: TGTGCCAGCAGTTTCCCGGGGGAGCAGTACTTC.

This chain uses TRBV25-1 with TRBJ2-7; 8 bases line up with TRBD1. Germline CDR1 MGHDK, CDR2 SYGVNS. V lost 4 bases and J lost 0; bases outside the gene matches: 8. The CDR3 totals 16 residues. CDR3 bases: TGTGCCAGCAGTGGGCGAAGACAGGGGAGCTCCTACGAGCAGTACTTC. This gives the protein CASSGRRQGSSYEQYF.

This clonotype appeared many times. This rearrangement joins TRBV28 to TRBJ1-1; D not certain. Germline CDR1 MDHEN, CDR2 SYDVKM. V lost 4 bases and J 0 bases, leaving 9 bases between the germline ends. CDR3 length: 14 residues. Written as DNA, the CDR3 is TGTGCCAGCAGTTCCCCACCTATGAACACTGAAGCTTTCTTT. It translates to CASSSPPMNTEAFF.

This clonotype has at least ten counts. This chain joins TRBV7-8 and TRBJ2-1; D not resolved. CDR3 length equals 11 residues. From germline, CDR1 is SGHVS and CDR2 FQNEAQ. The V end was cut by 5 bases, the J end by 7 bases, with 6 bases between. The CDR3 protein is CASSHFNEQFF. The DNA of the CDR3 is TGTGCCAGCAGCCATTTTAATGAGCAGTTCTTC.

This clonotype has ten or more counts. The rearrangement links TRBV10-2 to TRBJ2-1; TRBD2 matches 9 bases. Germline V gives CDR1 WSHSY, CDR2 SAAADI. V was clipped by 2 bases and J by 7 bases; unmatched bases: 9. The CDR3 sequence is 16 residues long. The CDR3 DNA sequence: TGCGCCAGCAGTGAGGCTAGCGGGATGATGGGTAATGAGCAGTTCTTC. It specifies CASSEASGMMGNEQFF.

There are many counts of this clonotype. V is TRBV6-1 and J is TRBJ2-1, with TRBD1 matching over 8 bases. Germline lookup yields CDR1 MNHNS and CDR2 SASEGT. V shed 3 bases and J 9 bases; nucleotides not matched to a gene: 1. The CDR3 covers 12 residues. The CDR3 DNA reads as TGTGCCAGCAGTGACAGGGGGCGTGAGCAGTTCTTC. This sequence encodes CASSDRGREQFF.

This sequence joins TRBV18 and TRBJ2-2; D may be TRBD2 (6 bases). Germline V gives CDR1 KGHSH, CDR2 LQKENI. The CDR3 contains 15 residues. V was clipped by 1 base and J by 7 bases, with 13 bases between them. CDR3 nucleotides: TGTGCCAGCTCACCACGGTCCGGGAGAAACGGGGAGCTGTTTTTT. Its translation: CASSPRSGRNGELFF.

This clonotype was observed at least ten times. The chain links TRBV4-1 to TRBJ2-1; D remains unclear. V shed 1 base and J shed 4 bases, with 8 bases lying between them. The germline CDR1 and CDR2 sequences are MGHRA and YSYEKL. This CDR3 is built from 14 residues. The CDR3 is CASSQVSRYNEQFF. CDR3 DNA sequence: TGCGCCAGCAGCCAAGTGTCCCGGTACAATGAGCAGTTCTTC.

A word on this clonotype: A much larger clone lies one base from this, so it may be a read error. This chain joins TRBV27 and TRBJ2-7; 12 bases are a match to TRBD1. The CDR3 has 15 amino acids. From germline, CDR1 is MNHEY and CDR2 SMNVEV (reference sequence). For the CDR3, the DNA is TGTGCCAACAGTCCGCGGTCGGGACAGGGGGCAGTGCAGTACTTC. It specifies CANSPRSGQGAVQYF.

Sample share makes this clonotype medium-sized. The chain couples TRBV6-5 to TRBJ2-7; D is perhaps TRBD1 (6 bases). CDR1 is MNHEY and CDR2 is SVGAGI in the germline V gene. The CDR3 extends over 15 amino acids. The V end lost 6 bases, the J end lost 3 bases, and 18 bases lay between the germline ends. The chain's CDR3 is CASSGRWDTFYEQYF. The CDR3 region has the DNA TGTGCCAGCAGCGGCCGTTGGGACACCTTCTACGAGCAGTACTTC.

CDR3 in amino acids: CASSYSPGKTEAFF. In nucleotides, the CDR3 is TGTGCCAGCAGTTACTCTCCGGGGAAGACTGAAGCTTTCTTT. This chain connects TRBV6-5 to TRBJ1-1, with D unclear. This CDR3 region has 14 residues. In germline, CDR1 is MNHEY, CDR2 SVGAGI. Between the trimmed V and J ends, which lost 0 bases and 5 bases, there was a span of 10 bases.

This clonotype was found many times. J is TRBJ1-4 and V is TRBV20-1, with 7 bases matching TRBD1. V lost 3 bases and J lost 6; bases outside the gene matches: 10. The CDR3 loop spans 15 amino acids. Germline values: CDR1 DFQATT, CDR2 SNEGSKA (reference sequence). CDR3 DNA sequence: TGCAGTGCTAGCGCGGCGGGGCAGGGGGATGAAAAACTGTTTTTT. This translates into CSASAAGQGDEKLFF.

This clonotype has at least ten counts. V and J are TRBV11-2 and TRBJ2-7; D is unclear. The CDR3 extends over 14 amino acids. V was cut by 1 base and J by 2 bases, with 9 bases left in between. From germline, CDR1 is SGHAT and CDR2 FQNNGV. CDR3 loop: CASSLARRTYEQYF. CDR3 DNA: TGTGCCAGCAGCTTAGCAAGGCGCACCTACGAGCAGTACTTC.

By share, this clonotype ranks as medium-sized (0.01 to 0.1%). This chain joins TRBV5-7 and TRBJ2-7; D may be TRBD1 or TRBD2 (5 bases each). TRBV5-7 is reported as an ORF; its role is uncertain. This CDR3 is built from 14 residues. Trimming pared 2 bases from V and 6 bases from J, leaving 15 bases between. Here the CDR3 DNA reads TGTGCCAGCAGCTTCGCTGGGACCCTCCTCGAGCAGTACTTC. This translates into CASSFAGTLLEQYF.